A single sample gave rise to the 29 T cell receptor beta chains below, sequenced in a study of blood T cell repertoires in COVID-19. Method: immunoSEQ multiplex PCR; TCRdb's copy keeps in-frame clones and lacks some. The sample has 150,000 to 200,000 clones; roughly 86% are singletons. Sequenced sample: peripheral blood. The receptors here all came from a woman aged 55-70 years who had recovered from COVID-19.

This rearrangement joins TRBV5-5 to TRBJ1-3; 7 bases are shared with TRBD1. Germline CDR1 reads SGHKS; CDR2 reads YYEKEE (reference sequence). This CDR3 is 17 amino acids long. V shed 0 bases, J shed 0 bases, and the junction held 6 bases outside the gene matches. The CDR3 DNA reads as TGTGCCAGCAGCTTGGTCGGGGGACAGACCTCTGGAAACACCATATATTTT. Amino acids: CASSLVGGQTSGNTIYF. Combining the CDR3 with reference TRBV5-5 and TRBJ1-3 gives the whole variable domain DAGVTQSPTHLIKTRGQQVTLRCSPISGHKSVSWYQQVLGQGPQFIFQYYEKEERGRGNFPDRFSARQFPNYSSELNVNALLLGDSALYLCASSLVGGQTSGNTIYFGEGSWLTVV.

This chain connects TRBV12-3 or TRBV12-4 to TRBJ1-5; no clear D gene. The CDR3 loop spans 11 amino acids. Between the trimmed V and J ends, which lost 5 bases and 7 bases, there was a span of 6 bases. CDR3 sequence reads: CASSSRQPQHF. In DNA, the CDR3 is TGTGCCAGCAGTAGCCGACAGCCCCAGCATTTT.

The rearrangement joins TRBV11-2 to TRBJ1-1; D is unresolved. The CDR3 sequence is 14 residues long. CDR1 SGHAT and CDR2 FQNNGV come from the germline V gene. Trimming stripped 4 bases from V and 0 bases from J, with 9 bases between. CDR3 bases: TGTGCCAGCAGCTCCCCCCGGGTGAACACTGAAGCTTTCTTT. Protein product: CASSSPRVNTEAFF. The full variable domain, in which reference TRBV11-2 and TRBJ1-1 provide the parts outside the CDR3, is EAGVAQSPRYKIIEKRQSVAFWCNPISGHATLYWYQQILGQGPKLLIQFQNNGVVDDSQLPKDRFSAERLKGVDSTLKIQPAKLEDSAVYLCASSSPRVNTEAFFGQGTRLTVV.

The gene calls are TRBV7-2 and TRBJ1-2; possible D gene TRBD1, 6 bases. V lost 2 bases and J 6 bases, leaving 10 bases between the germline ends. CDR1 is SGHTA and CDR2 is FQGNSA in the germline V gene. The CDR3 extends over 13 amino acids. Written as DNA, the CDR3 is TGTGCCAGCAGCTTAAACAGGGAAAATGGCTACACCTTC. It specifies CASSLNRENGYTF.

The genes are TRBV28 and TRBJ2-3, with TRBD2 matching over 7 bases. Trimming at V came to 3 bases and at J to 3 bases, leaving 12 bases not matched to a gene. This CDR3 spans 17 amino acids. Germline values: CDR1 MDHEN, CDR2 SYDVKM. DNA for the CDR3: TGTGCCAGCAGTTTCTTGGCCCTAGCGGACCCTACAGATACGCAGTATTTT. It specifies CASSFLALADPTDTQYF.

V is TRBV9 and J is TRBJ2-5, with TRBD1 as a possible D gene (7 bases). Per germline, CDR1 SGDLS and CDR2 YYNGEE. V lost 2 bases and J lost 3, with 8 bases in between. This CDR3 has 13 residues. The CDR3 coding sequence is TGTGCCAGCAGCGTCAGGGGGGAAGAGACCCAGTACTTC. As protein: CASSVRGEETQYF.

The gene calls are TRBV4-1 and TRBJ2-7, with 12 positions matching TRBD2. V lost 4 bases to trimming and J lost 7 bases; unmatched junction nucleotides: 11. The CDR3 is 16 residues long. In germline, CDR1 is MGHRA, CDR2 YSYEKL. In DNA, the CDR3 is TGCGCCAGCAGCCCCTTTCCTAGCGGGGGGGCCGGAGAGCAGTACTTC. Translated, it gives CASSPFPSGGAGEQYF.

This clone was picked up one time. The chain carries TRBV7-2 and TRBJ2-7, with 7 bases identical to TRBD1. The length of the CDR3 is 16 residues. With 5 bases clipped from V and 0 bases from J, the junction kept 10 bases outside the gene matches. Germline lookup yields CDR1 SGHTA and CDR2 FQGNSA. For the CDR3, the DNA is TGTGCCAGCAGCGTTAACAGGGGCGGAGGCTCCTACGAGCAGTACTTC. Translation: CASSVNRGGGSYEQYF.

The V call is TRBV5-1, the J call TRBJ1-2, with D possibly TRBD1 on 6 matching bases. This CDR3 spans 14 amino acids. V lost 4 bases to trimming and J lost 7 bases, with 17 bases between them. The V gene's germline CDR1 is SGHRS and CDR2 YFSETQ. The CDR3 DNA is TGCGCCAGCAGCCCGGGGGGCCAAACGCCTGGCTACACCTTC. Protein product: CASSPGGQTPGYTF.

The chain combines TRBV7-8 with TRBJ2-7, with TRBD1 matching over 7 bases. The CDR3 spans 16 residues. Trimming at V came to 5 bases and at J to 2 bases, leaving 12 bases not matched to a gene. Germline-derived CDR1 and CDR2 are SGHVS and FQNEAQ. CDR3 DNA sequence: TGTGCCAGCAGCCCCTTCCAGACAGGGTCCCCCTACGAGCAGTACTTC. Translated: CASSPFQTGSPYEQYF.

The J gene is TRBJ1-2, the V gene TRBV14; D uncertain. The V gene lost 4 bases and the J gene lost 2 bases, with 8 bases spanning the gap. The germline V gene has CDR1 SGHDN and CDR2 FVKESK. The CDR3 is 13 amino acids. This chain's CDR3 is CASSLSGNYGYTF. The DNA of the CDR3 is TGTGCCAGCAGCCTATCGGGGAACTATGGCTACACCTTC. The full variable domain, its missing parts supplied by reference TRBV14 and TRBJ1-2, is EAGVTQFPSHSVIEKGQTVTLRCDPISGHDNLYWYRRVMGKEIKFLLHFVKESKQDESGMPNNRFLAERTGGTYSTLKVQPAELEDSGVYFCASSLSGNYGYTFGSGTRLTVV.

This rearrangement joins TRBV4-3 to TRBJ2-3, with a tentative D call TRBD1 (6 bases). The ends were cut back, 0 bases at V and 6 bases at J, with 10 bases in the middle. The CDR3 length is 14 residues. Per germline, CDR1 LGHNA and CDR2 YSLEER. CDR3 in DNA: TGCGCCAGCAGCCAAGATCAGGGGCGGGATACGCAGTATTTT. Encoded protein: CASSQDQGRDTQYF.

V usage is TRBV28 and J usage is TRBJ1-3; tentative D call: TRBD1 (6 bases). Germline V gene sequence: CDR1 MDHEN, CDR2 SYDVKM. V lost 2 bases and J 2 bases, leaving 13 bases between the germline ends. This CDR3 is built from 16 residues. The CDR3 DNA reads as TGTGCCAGCAGTTTAACCCAAAAGGGGGCTGGAAACACCATATATTTT. Translating gives CASSLTQKGAGNTIYF.

This chain joins TRBV5-4 and TRBJ2-7; perhaps TRBD2 as D (5 bases). Germline values: CDR1 SGHNT, CDR2 YYREEE (reference sequence). Trimming pared 0 bases from V and 8 bases from J, leaving 12 bases between. The CDR3 consists of 13 residues. DNA of the CDR3: TGTGCCAGCAGCTTGGCCGCGGAGGCAAAGCAGTACTTC. As protein: CASSLAAEAKQYF.

This sequence joins TRBV30 and TRBJ1-4; the match to TRBD1 covers 10 bases. Germline-derived CDR1 and CDR2 are GTSNPN and SVGIG (reference sequence). CDR3 length equals 13 residues. V lost 5 bases, J lost 8 bases, and 5 bases stayed unmatched. CDR3 sequence reads: CAWGGTGEEKLFF. As DNA, the CDR3 is TGTGCCTGGGGCGGGACAGGGGAAGAAAAACTGTTTTTT.

The CDR3 DNA is TGTGCCAGCCTCCGCCAGGGTAAGCAGCCCCAGCATTTT. It codes for CASLRQGKQPQHF. The chain uses TRBV6-4 and TRBJ1-5; D perhaps matches TRBD1 (5 bases). The CDR3 totals 13 residues. Trimming removed 8 bases at V and 7 bases at J, with 15 bases between. Germline CDR1 is MRHNA and CDR2 is SNTAGT.

This clone appeared once. The chain couples TRBV11-2 to TRBJ2-3; 8 nucleotides match TRBD1. The CDR3 runs to 16 residues. The ends lost 5 bases at V and 1 base at J; junction bases unmatched: 8. Germline V gives CDR1 SGHAT, CDR2 FQNNGV. CDR3 coding DNA: TGTGCCAGCAGCCCGGGGACAGGTCTTCGCACAGATACGCAGTATTTT. This gives the protein CASSPGTGLRTDTQYF.

In this sample, this clone turned up a few times. V gene TRBV5-1 combines with J gene TRBJ2-3, with 8 positions matching TRBD1. The length of the CDR3 is 17 residues. V was pared by 0 bases and J by 3 bases, with 9 bases of the junction left unmatched. Germline-derived CDR1 and CDR2 are SGHRS and YFSETQ. The CDR3 here is CASSLDSPGGNTDTQYF. The CDR3 DNA is TGCGCCAGCAGCTTGGATTCTCCAGGGGGCAATACAGATACGCAGTATTTT.

The chain couples TRBV11-2 to TRBJ2-4; TRBD2 aligns across 7 bases. The ends lost 1 base at V and 7 bases at J; junction bases unmatched: 7. From germline, CDR1 is SGHAT and CDR2 FQNNGV. The CDR3 has 15 amino acids. CDR3 DNA sequence: TGTGCCAGCAGCTTAGTGCGGGGGATCCGTAACATTCAGTACTTC. Translation: CASSLVRGIRNIQYF. The variable domain in full, completed from reference TRBV11-2 and TRBJ2-4, reads EAGVAQSPRYKIIEKRQSVAFWCNPISGHATLYWYQQILGQGPKLLIQFQNNGVVDDSQLPKDRFSAERLKGVDSTLKIQPAKLEDSAVYLCASSLVRGIRNIQYFGAGTRLSVL.

The chain uses TRBV29-1 and TRBJ2-5; a possible D gene is TRBD1 (5 bases). CDR3 size: 14 residues. V was pared by 7 bases and J by 5 bases, with 20 bases between. The germline CDR1 and CDR2 sequences are SQVTM and ANQGSEA. CDR3 residues: CSAGGQGAPETQYF. CDR3 nucleotide sequence: TGCAGCGCCGGTGGGCAGGGCGCCCCGGAGACCCAGTACTTC.

Only one count was recorded for this clone. The chain employs TRBV7-8 and TRBJ1-1; a weak D match, TRBD1 (5 bases). V lost 1 base, J lost 1 base, and 10 bases lay in between. Germline CDR1 SGHVS, CDR2 FQNEAQ. This CDR3 spans 15 amino acids. The CDR3 bases are TGTGCCAGCAGCTTAGTCGGGGGGACGAACACTGAAGCTTTCTTT. As protein: CASSLVGGTNTEAFF.

The chain recombines TRBV28 with TRBJ1-2; 8 nucleotides agree with TRBD1. V dropped 4 bases and J dropped 4; count of bases not matched to a gene: 8. CDR1 is MDHEN, CDR2 SYDVKM, per germline. The length of the CDR3 is 15 residues. CDR3 sequence reads: CASSSPGTGLYGYTF. The CDR3 DNA follows: TGTGCCAGCAGTTCCCCCGGGACAGGACTCTATGGCTACACCTTC.

The chain combines TRBV5-1 with TRBJ2-1, with a weak D call TRBD2 (5 bases). CDR1 is SGHRS, CDR2 YFSETQ, per germline. V lost 5 bases and J lost 10, with 10 bases in between. This CDR3 is built from 11 residues. The CDR3 DNA reads TGCGCCAGCAGACGGGAAGGGGAGCAGTTCTTC. This encodes CASRREGEQFF.

J is TRBJ2-1 and V is TRBV14; tentatively, D is TRBD2 (6 bases). CDR1 SGHDN and CDR2 FVKESK come from the germline V gene. V lost 3 bases, J lost 3 bases, and 9 bases lay in between. This CDR3 region has 14 residues. Written as DNA, the CDR3 is TGTGCCAGCAGCCAGAGTAGCGGCTACAATGAGCAGTTCTTC. Its translation: CASSQSSGYNEQFF.

The gene calls are TRBV10-3 and TRBJ1-2, with unresolved D. Trimming shortened V by 2 bases and J by 4 bases, and 14 bases separated the two germline ends. CDR1 is ENHRY and CDR2 is SYGVKD in the germline V gene. The CDR3 has 15 amino acids. The CDR3 loop reads CAISEPTRRAYGYTF. In DNA, the CDR3 is TGTGCCATCAGTGAGCCGACCAGGAGGGCCTATGGCTACACCTTC.

This chain uses TRBV5-1 with TRBJ1-6; possibly TRBD1 for D (5 bases). With 4 bases removed from V and 4 bases from J, the gap between germline ends came to 15 bases. CDR1 and CDR2 from the germline V gene are SGHRS and YFSETQ. This CDR3 region has 16 residues. CDR3 sequence: CASSLRQPFYNSPLHF. The CDR3 nucleotides are TGCGCCAGCAGCCTAAGACAGCCCTTTTATAATTCACCCCTCCACTTT.

The V gene is TRBV9, the J gene TRBJ2-7; D not resolved. The CDR3 has 14 amino acids. Germline CDR1 SGDLS, CDR2 YYNGEE. V was cut by 0 bases and J by 2 bases, with 9 bases left in between. CDR3 sequence reads: CASSVELPPYEQYF. The CDR3 DNA follows: TGTGCCAGCAGCGTAGAACTCCCTCCCTACGAGCAGTACTTC.

This clone appeared a few times. This chain connects TRBV4-1 to TRBJ2-3, with no clear D. In germline, CDR1 is MGHRA, CDR2 YSYEKL. The CDR3 extends over 13 amino acids. Trimming took 4 bases from V and 6 from J, leaving 11 bases between them. The CDR3 nucleotides are TGCGCCAGCAGCCCCAGTGGTTTGGATACGCAGTATTTT. Its protein is CASSPSGLDTQYF.

This clone was counted between two and nine times. The chain uses TRBV5-1 and TRBJ2-1; D is uncertain. Germline V gene data show CDR1 as SGHRS and CDR2 as YFSETQ. This CDR3 has 12 residues. Trimming cost V 4 bases and J 10 bases, with 12 bases left between them. The CDR3 region is CASSAVLEEQFF. The DNA for the CDR3 is TGCGCCAGCAGCGCCGTCTTGGAGGAGCAGTTCTTC. The full variable domain, its missing parts supplied by reference TRBV5-1 and TRBJ2-1, is KAGVTQTPRYLIKTRGQQVTLSCSPISGHRSVSWYQQTPGQGLQFLFEYFSETQRNKGNFPGRFSGRQFSNSRSEMNVSTLELGDSALYLCASSAVLEEQFFGPGTRLTVL.